A selection of T cell receptor beta chains follows, all from one sample in a study of brain T cells in children with intractable seizures. Only in-frame clones appear in the TCRdb table, and some are missing; sequencing was by immunoSEQ multiplex PCR. The repertoire consists of a few hundred thousand clones, with roughly 93% occurring once and the leading ten covering 5.5% to 6%. The starting material was peripheral blood, obtained roughly 5 months after surgery. The receptors come from a boy under three years old with tuberous sclerosis and intractable seizures. The CDR3 runs from the conserved cysteine through the conserved F or W. D genes are given only for firm matches. Clone size, where shown, is once, few, many, or a class for clones that have expanded.

d_gene,j_gene,v_gene,abundance,CDR3nt,CDR3aa
-,TRBJ2-7,TRBV14,-,TGTGCCAGCAGCCAAGCCGTCGATCAGGGATTGAGGTACGAGCAGTACTTC,CASSQAVDQGLRYEQYF
-,TRBJ2-7,TRBV19,-,TGTGCCAGTAGTAGAAGACTGGTCTCCTACGAGCAGTACTTC,CASSRRLVSYEQYF
TRBD1,TRBJ2-3,TRBV28,-,TGTGCCAGCAGCCACCAAGACAGGGGGATCACAGATACGCAGTATTTT,CASSHQDRGITDTQYF
-,TRBJ1-3,TRBV9,-,TGTGCCAGCGGTGGGAACACCATATATTTT,CASGGNTIYF
-,TRBJ2-1,TRBV25-1,-,TGTGCCAGCGGACCTACAGGGTTTGAGCAGTTCTTC,CASGPTGFEQFF
-,TRBJ1-2,TRBV10-3,-,TGTGCCATCAGTCCCGGGACACCCTATGGCTACACCTTC,CAISPGTPYGYTF
-,TRBJ2-1,TRBV5-1,-,TGCGCCAGCAGCTCAGGGGACAATGAGCAGTTCTTC,CASSSGDNEQFF
-,TRBJ2-1,TRBV6-5,-,TGTGCCTCTAAAGGGTCCCCACACAATGAGCAGTTCTTC,CASKGSPHNEQFF
TRBD1,TRBJ1-1,TRBV27,-,TGTGCCAGCAGTCCAAAGACAGGGTCTGAAGCTTTCTTT,CASSPKTGSEAFF
TRBD1,TRBJ1-2,TRBV19,once,TGTGCCAGTAGTACCGGACAGGTCCTATATGGCTACACCTTC,CASSTGQVLYGYTF
TRBD1,TRBJ2-1,TRBV5-4,-,TGTGCCAGCAGCATAGACAGGGAAGATCGGTTCTTC,CASSIDREDRFF
-,TRBJ1-4,TRBV11-2,few,TGTGCCAGCAGCGTGCGGGATGAAAAACTGTTTTTT,CASSVRDEKLFF
TRBD1,TRBJ2-7,TRBV20-1,-,TGCAGTGCTAGTCCCGGACAGGGATACTTC,CSASPGQGYF
-,TRBJ1-1,TRBV19,-,TGTGCCAGTAGTCCTGCCTTTATGAAGACTGAAGCTTTCTTT,CASSPAFMKTEAFF
-,TRBJ1-3,TRBV5-4,-,TGTGCCAGCAGCGCCCTTGGGGCGGCGCTCTCTGGAAACACCATATATTTT,CASSALGAALSGNTIYF
-,TRBJ2-6,TRBV11-2,-,TGTGCCAGCAGCTCAGAGTGGGCTGGGGCCAACGTCCTGACTTTC,CASSSEWAGANVLTF
-,TRBJ1-3,TRBV4-1,-,TGCGCCAGCAGCCAAGGCGTTGGAAACACCATATATTTT,CASSQGVGNTIYF
-,TRBJ2-3,TRBV7-9,-,TGTGCCAGCAGCATCAGGGACCTCCCAGATACGCAGTATTTT,CASSIRDLPDTQYF
-,TRBJ2-7,TRBV7-3,-,TGTGCCAGCAGCTCCGAGGGGTTAGGCGAGCAGTACTTC,CASSSEGLGEQYF
-,TRBJ1-1,TRBV4-2,-,TGTGCCAGCAGCCAAGACACAAGGGTGAACACTGAAGCTTTCTTT,CASSQDTRVNTEAFF
-,TRBJ2-1,TRBV23-1,-,TGCGCCAGCACGGTGGTAGCGAGTGGGTCTGGCAATGAGCAGTTCTTC,CASTVVASGSGNEQFF
-,TRBJ2-1,TRBV2,-,TGTGCCAGCAGTGAAGAAGGACAGTACAATGAGCAGTTCTTC,CASSEEGQYNEQFF
-,TRBJ2-1,TRBV6-1,-,TGTGCCAGCAGTGAAGTGGGGCACGGGAATGAGCAGTTCTTC,CASSEVGHGNEQFF
-,TRBJ2-7,TRBV6-5,-,TGTGCCAGCAAAGTTCGCGGCTTGAGCTCCTACGAGCAGTACTTC,CASKVRGLSSYEQYF
-,TRBJ1-1,TRBV4-1,-,TGCGCCAGCAGCCAACCCCGGCAGGCGCCGAACACTGAAGCTTTCTTT,CASSQPRQAPNTEAFF
-,TRBJ2-3,TRBV5-4,-,TGTGCCAGCAGCTTGAACGGAGGCACAGATACGCAGTATTTT,CASSLNGGTDTQYF
-,TRBJ2-1,TRBV5-1,-,TGCGCCAGCAGCTCCGCCCGCCGACTCCGGGACAAAGACAATGAGCAGTTCTTC,CASSSARRLRDKDNEQFF
-,TRBJ1-1,TRBV27,-,TGTGCCAGCAGTTTATTTTTTTGGAGTTCTGAAGCTTTCTTT,CASSLFFWSSEAFF
-,TRBJ2-7,TRBV19,-,TGTGCCAGTAGTATCATCGGGGGTCACTACGAGCAGTGCTTC,CASSIIGGHYEQCF
-,TRBJ2-4,TRBV12-3/TRBV12-4,-,-,CASSILAKNIQYF
TRBD1,TRBJ1-5,TRBV29-1,once,TGCAGCGTTGCCTCTTCCAGGGGGAGCAATCAGCCCCAGCATTTT,CSVASSRGSNQPQHF
-,TRBJ2-2,TRBV7-7,-,TGTGCGGCGGAGGAAGCGAACACCGGGGAGCTGTTTTTT,CAAEEANTGELFF
TRBD1,TRBJ1-3,TRBV10-3,-,TGTGCCATCAGTGAGCCGGGACAGGGCGAGGGAAACACCATATATTTT,CAISEPGQGEGNTIYF
-,TRBJ1-2,TRBV5-1,-,TGCGCCAGCAGCTTGGATCTAGCAGCCAACTATGGCTACACCTTC,CASSLDLAANYGYTF
TRBD2,TRBJ2-2,TRBV4-2,-,TGTGCCAGCAGCCAAGCCAGCGGGGATGTCACCGGGGAGCTGTTTTTT,CASSQASGDVTGELFF
TRBD1,TRBJ1-1,TRBV11-3,once,TGTGCCAGCAGCCCTAGGGACAGGGGGTTAGCTTTCTTT,CASSPRDRGLAFF
-,TRBJ1-2,TRBV23-1,-,TGCGCCAGCAGTCAAAGGTACGGGAATGGCTACACCTTC,CASSQRYGNGYTF